The table lists the clone carrying this TCR beta chain with a few counts. As processed by the authors: Amplifying reference gene primers gave estimates of nucleated cell counts. The data were produced by immunoSEQ multiplex PCR, yet TCRdb's version contains in-frame clones alone and is incomplete. V and J calls plus clone size are reproduced from that table; the DNA served to infer D and trimming. Of tens of thousands of clones in the sample, approximately 82% were seen once. These data come from a study of blood T cell repertoires in COVID-19. Study-level information: COVID-19 samples collected from the United States, Italy and Spain covered acute and convalescent phases. PBMCs, B-cell-depleted T cells, or T cells provided the cDNA or gDNA that made up the material.

V was clipped by 1 base and J by 7 bases, with 8 bases between them. CDR3 size: 12 residues. CDR1 and CDR2 (germline): SGHDT, YYEEEE. The clonotype was recovered from a man in his fifties with active COVID-19. Sequencing used peripheral blood. The rearrangement joins TRBV5-6 to TRBJ1-2; no clear D. CDR3 coding DNA: TGTGCCAGCAGCTTGCGGGTTGGTGGCTACACCTTC. This encodes CASSLRVGGYTF.